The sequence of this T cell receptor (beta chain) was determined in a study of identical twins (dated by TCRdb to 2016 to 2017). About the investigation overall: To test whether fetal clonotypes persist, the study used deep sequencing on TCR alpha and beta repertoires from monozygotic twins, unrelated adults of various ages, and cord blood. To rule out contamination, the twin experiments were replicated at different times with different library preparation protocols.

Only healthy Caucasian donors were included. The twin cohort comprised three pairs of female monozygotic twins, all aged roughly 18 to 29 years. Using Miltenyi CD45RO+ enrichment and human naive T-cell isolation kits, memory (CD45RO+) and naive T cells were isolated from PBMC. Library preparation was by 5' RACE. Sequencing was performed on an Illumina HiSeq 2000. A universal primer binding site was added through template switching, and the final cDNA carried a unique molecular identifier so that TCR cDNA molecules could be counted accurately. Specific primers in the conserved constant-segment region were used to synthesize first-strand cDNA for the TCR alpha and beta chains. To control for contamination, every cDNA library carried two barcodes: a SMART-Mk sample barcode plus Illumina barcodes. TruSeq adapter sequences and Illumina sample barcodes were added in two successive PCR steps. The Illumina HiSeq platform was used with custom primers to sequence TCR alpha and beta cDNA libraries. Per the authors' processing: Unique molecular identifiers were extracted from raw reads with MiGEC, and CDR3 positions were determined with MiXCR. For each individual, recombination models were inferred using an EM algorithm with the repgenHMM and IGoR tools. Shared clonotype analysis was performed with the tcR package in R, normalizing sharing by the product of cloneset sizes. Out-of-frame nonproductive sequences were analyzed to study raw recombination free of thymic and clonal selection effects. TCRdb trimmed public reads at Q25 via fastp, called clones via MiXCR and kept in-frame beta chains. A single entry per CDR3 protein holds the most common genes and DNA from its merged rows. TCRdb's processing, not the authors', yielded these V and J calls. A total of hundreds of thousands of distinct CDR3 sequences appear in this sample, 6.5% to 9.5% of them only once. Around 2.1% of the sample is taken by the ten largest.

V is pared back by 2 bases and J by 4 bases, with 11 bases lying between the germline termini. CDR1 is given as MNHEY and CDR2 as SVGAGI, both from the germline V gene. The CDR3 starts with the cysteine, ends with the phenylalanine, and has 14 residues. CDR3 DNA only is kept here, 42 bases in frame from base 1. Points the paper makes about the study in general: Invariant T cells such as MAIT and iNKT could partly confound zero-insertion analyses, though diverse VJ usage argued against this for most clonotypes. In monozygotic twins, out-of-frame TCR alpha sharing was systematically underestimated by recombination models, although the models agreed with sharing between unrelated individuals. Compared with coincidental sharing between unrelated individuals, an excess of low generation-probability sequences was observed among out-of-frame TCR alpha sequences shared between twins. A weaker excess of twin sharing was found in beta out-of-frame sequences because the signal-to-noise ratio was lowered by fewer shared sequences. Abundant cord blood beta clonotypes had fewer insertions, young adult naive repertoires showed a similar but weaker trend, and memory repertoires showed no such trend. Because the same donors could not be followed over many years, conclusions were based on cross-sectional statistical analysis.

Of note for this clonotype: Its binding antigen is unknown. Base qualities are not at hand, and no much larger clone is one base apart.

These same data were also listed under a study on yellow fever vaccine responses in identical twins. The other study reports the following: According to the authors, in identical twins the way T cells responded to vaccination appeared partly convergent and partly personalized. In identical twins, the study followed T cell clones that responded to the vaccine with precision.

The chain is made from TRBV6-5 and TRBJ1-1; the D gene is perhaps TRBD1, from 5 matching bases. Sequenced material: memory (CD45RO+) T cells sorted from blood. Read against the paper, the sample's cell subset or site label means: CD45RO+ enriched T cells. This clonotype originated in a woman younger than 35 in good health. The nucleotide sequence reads TGTGCCAGCAGTTACCGAGGGGTGGTCACTGAAGCTTTCTTT. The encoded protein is CASSYRGVVTEAFF.